This T cell receptor beta chain was obtained from a study of CD4 T cells in relation to SARS-CoV-2 and coronaviruses. Remarks on this clone: Antigen: not known.

Only in-frame clones appear in the TCRdb table, and some are missing; sequencing was by immunoSEQ multiplex PCR. The data show about 36,000 clones, approximately 80% seen once. V was pared by 2 bases and J by 6 bases, with 14 bases between. CDR3 length: 15 residues. In germline, CDR1 is SGHNT, CDR2 YYREEE (reference sequence). The sequenced sample consisted of naive CD4+ T cells from PBMCs, cultured in vitro. Sample subset: naive CD4+ T cells isolated by negative enrichment. J is TRBJ2-2 and V is TRBV5-4; D perhaps matches TRBD1 (6 bases). This clonotype was sampled from an adult with COVID-19. Here the CDR3 reads CASSFNGRQAGELFF. The CDR3 DNA reads TGTGCCAGCAGCTTTAACGGACGACAGGCCGGGGAGCTGTTTTTT.